The 28 T cell receptor beta chains below were found in one sample sequenced in a study of T cell responses to AZD1222 COVID-19 vaccine. Sequencing was performed with immunoSEQ multiplex PCR; in TCRdb, only in-frame clones are kept and a portion is missing. In the table there are around 85,000 clones, around 90% of which are singletons. The material sequenced was peripheral blood, taken 28 days after the second AZD1222 dose. These receptors originate from an adult who received the AZD1222 COVID-19 vaccine.

The V call is TRBV27, the J call TRBJ2-1; either TRBD1 or TRBD2 may fit D (6 bases each). Trimming removed 6 bases from V and 10 bases from J, with 16 bases in between. The CDR3 consists of 13 residues. Germline V gives CDR1 MNHEY, CDR2 SMNVEV (reference sequence). CDR3: CASSPKRGREQFF. The DNA of the CDR3 is TGTGCCAGCAGCCCCAAGAGGGGGAGGGAGCAGTTCTTC.

J is TRBJ2-1 and V is TRBV3-1 (or the pseudogene TRBV3-2); 11 positions agree with TRBD2. Germline-derived CDR1 and CDR2 are LGHDT and YNNKEL (reference sequence). J lost 4 bases, V lost 10 bases, and 6 bases had no gene match. CDR3 size: 14 residues. The CDR3 sequence: CATHSGGVYNEQFF. CDR3 nucleotide sequence: TGTGCCACCCATAGCGGGGGGGTATACAATGAGCAGTTCTTC.

The gene calls are TRBV2 and TRBJ2-7; D is uncertain. CDR1 and CDR2 from the germline V gene are SNHLY and FYNNEI. V was shortened by 2 bases and J by 5 bases, with 13 bases between the two germline ends. The length of the CDR3 is 14 residues. CDR3 DNA: TGTGCCAGCAGTGAAATGGGAACAATCAACGAGCAGTACTTC. Protein product: CASSEMGTINEQYF.

This clone was detected only a few times. J is TRBJ2-7 and V is TRBV5-4; 7 nucleotides agree with TRBD1. This CDR3 is built from 17 residues. CDR1 and CDR2 (germline): SGHNT, YYREEE (reference sequence). With 2 bases clipped from V and 0 bases from J, the junction kept 11 bases outside the gene matches. This chain's CDR3 is CASSLGGVRTSSYEQYF. DNA for the CDR3: TGTGCCAGCAGCTTAGGGGGCGTTCGAACCAGCTCCTACGAGCAGTACTTC.

This rearrangement joins TRBV11-2 to TRBJ2-7, with TRBD2 identical over 12 bases. The V gene end was trimmed by 5 bases and the J gene end by 0 bases; junction bases not matched to a gene: 5. Germline CDR1 and CDR2: SGHAT and FQNNGV. The CDR3 extends over 16 amino acids. The CDR3 sequence is CASSALAGGASYEQYF. The CDR3 nucleotides read TGTGCCAGCAGCGCACTAGCGGGGGGCGCCTCCTACGAGCAGTACTTC. Together with reference TRBV11-2 and TRBJ2-7, the CDR3 gives the full variable domain: EAGVAQSPRYKIIEKRQSVAFWCNPISGHATLYWYQQILGQGPKLLIQFQNNGVVDDSQLPKDRFSAERLKGVDSTLKIQPAKLEDSAVYLCASSALAGGASYEQYFGPGTRLTVT.

The chain joins TRBV6-2 or TRBV6-3 to TRBJ1-2; unclear D gene. CDR3 length: 16 residues. Trimming left V 4 bases short and J 4 bases short, with 19 bases between. CDR1 is MNHEY, CDR2 SVGEGT, per germline. For the CDR3, the DNA is TGTGCCAGCAGTTCCGTGCAGGCCCCGAGCCCCTATGGCTACACCTTC. Translation gives CASSSVQAPSPYGYTF.

The chain links TRBV6-1 to TRBJ1-2, with 7 bases fitting TRBD1. V dropped 5 bases and J dropped 7; count of bases not matched to a gene: 4. The CDR3 has 12 residues. In germline, CDR1 is MNHNS, CDR2 SASEGT. CDR3 sequence reads: CASSQQGRGYTF. CDR3 nucleotide sequence: TGTGCCAGCAGTCAACAGGGGCGTGGCTACACCTTC.

This chain uses TRBV7-3 with TRBJ2-4; 11 nucleotides align to TRBD2. The V gene's germline CDR1 is SGHTA and CDR2 FQGTGA. The J segment lost 5 bases and the V segment lost 2 bases, leaving 5 bases of the junction unmatched. There are 16 residues in the CDR3. This CDR3 reads CASSLGLAGGENIQYF. The CDR3 nucleotides read TGTGCCAGCAGCTTAGGGCTAGCGGGGGGAGAAAACATTCAGTACTTC.

The chain recombines TRBV3-1 (or the pseudogene TRBV3-2) with TRBJ1-5; D not resolved. CDR3 length equals 14 residues. CDR1 is LGHDT and CDR2 is YNNKEL in the germline V gene (reference sequence). Trimming took 0 bases from V and 3 from J, leaving 6 bases between them. This CDR3 is CASSQDIFNQPQHF. In nucleotides, the CDR3 is TGTGCCAGCAGCCAAGATATATTCAATCAGCCCCAGCATTTT.

The J gene is TRBJ2-1, the V gene TRBV30; 8 nucleotides align to TRBD1. The germline gives CDR1 GTSNPN, CDR2 SVGIG (reference sequence). The CDR3 is made up of 14 amino acids. V shed 7 bases, J shed 8 bases, and the junction held 13 bases outside the gene matches. The CDR3 sequence is CASRGRGRLYEQFF. The CDR3 DNA sequence: TGTGCCTCCCGCGGCAGGGGGCGCTTATATGAGCAGTTCTTC.

In its sample, this clone was seen a few times. The CDR3 coding sequence is TGTGCCAGCAGCTTGGGTTGGACAGGGAGCTCCTATAATTCACCCCTCCACTTT. Amino acids: CASSLGWTGSSYNSPLHF. The rearrangement joins TRBV5-4 to TRBJ1-6, with 8 bases identical to TRBD1. Germline-derived CDR1 and CDR2 are SGHNT and YYREEE (reference sequence). CDR3 length: 18 residues. V lost 0 bases, J lost 0 bases, and 5 bases stayed unmatched.

A single count supports this clone. The genes are TRBV3-1 (or the pseudogene TRBV3-2) and TRBJ1-4; D perhaps matches TRBD1 (6 bases). Trimming shortened V by 4 bases and J by 0 bases, and 9 bases separated the two germline ends. The CDR3 runs 15 residues. Per the germline V gene, CDR1 is LGHDT and CDR2 is YNNKEL (reference sequence). CDR3 nucleotide sequence: TGTGCCAGCAGCCTACGGACAGCAACTAATGAAAAACTGTTTTTT. This codes for CASSLRTATNEKLFF.

V is TRBV7-3 and J is TRBJ2-7; D uncertain. V was cut by 5 bases and J by 0 bases, with 11 bases left in between. The CDR3 runs 14 residues. CDR1 SGHTA and CDR2 FQGTGA come from the germline V gene. The CDR3 loop reads CASSPHAASYEQYF. Written as DNA, the CDR3 is TGTGCCAGCAGCCCCCATGCAGCCTCCTACGAGCAGTACTTC.

The chain combines TRBV6-6 with TRBJ2-7, with TRBD1 matching over 7 bases. CDR1 is MNHNY and CDR2 is SVGAGI in the germline V gene (reference sequence). The CDR3 consists of 13 residues. Trimming at V came to 5 bases and at J to 0 bases, leaving 1 base not matched to a gene. The CDR3 is CASSRQGSYEQYF. The DNA for the CDR3 is TGTGCCAGCAGTCGACAGGGCTCCTACGAGCAGTACTTC.

V gene TRBV9 combines with J gene TRBJ1-3; TRBD1 is a possible D gene (5 bases). Trimming pared 0 bases from V and 4 bases from J, leaving 14 bases between. CDR3 length equals 16 residues. Germline V CDR1 and CDR2: SGDLS, YYNGEE. The CDR3 nucleotides are TGTGCCAGCAGCGTAGTTGAGGGGTTGCGGGGAAACACCATATATTTT. As protein: CASSVVEGLRGNTIYF.

The rearrangement joins TRBV4-1 to TRBJ2-2; D is unresolved. V was shortened by 5 bases and J by 7 bases, with 11 bases between the two germline ends. The CDR3 contains 13 residues. CDR1 and CDR2 (germline): MGHRA, YSYEKL. The CDR3 loop reads CASSGWAGGELFF. DNA for the CDR3: TGCGCCAGCAGCGGATGGGCAGGCGGGGAGCTGTTTTTT.

The DNA of the CDR3 is TGTGCCAGCAGTTTAGGGACTCCGTCCTACGAGCAGTACTTC. It specifies CASSLGTPSYEQYF. V is TRBV28 and J is TRBJ2-7; D might be TRBD2 (6 bases). Germline V CDR1 and CDR2: MDHEN, SYDVKM. V lost 2 bases to trimming and J lost 1 base, with 9 bases between them. The CDR3 extends over 14 amino acids.

The V call is TRBV7-8, the J call TRBJ1-2; 7 positions match TRBD1. Germline CDR1 reads SGHVS; CDR2 reads FQNEAQ. The CDR3 covers 15 residues. Trimming removed 2 bases from V and 2 bases from J; junction bases left unmatched: 5. As DNA, the CDR3 is TGTGCCAGCAGCTTAATTAGGGGGCAGAACTATGGCTACACCTTC. Its protein is CASSLIRGQNYGYTF. The variable domain in full, with the rest retrieved from reference TRBV7-8 and TRBJ1-2, is GAGVSQSPRYKVAKRGQDVALRCDPISGHVSLFWYQQALGQGPEFLTYFQNEAQLDKSGLPSDRFFAERPEGSVSTLKIQRTQQEDSAVYLCASSLIRGQNYGYTFGSGTRLTVV.

This rearrangement joins TRBV5-1 to TRBJ1-4; possibly TRBD1 for D (6 bases). The germline gives CDR1 SGHRS, CDR2 YFSETQ. The V end was cut by 0 bases, the J end by 7 bases, with 13 bases between. CDR3 length: 15 amino acids. CDR3 sequence: CASSLVAGASEKLFF. The CDR3 coding sequence is TGCGCCAGCAGCTTGGTGGCGGGGGCGAGTGAAAAACTGTTTTTT.

The genes are TRBV4-3 and TRBJ2-2; D call uncertain. V lost 1 base to trimming and J lost 4 bases, with 13 bases between them. Germline assignment: CDR1 LGHNA and CDR2 YSLEER. CDR3 length: 16 residues. CDR3: CASSQVVGSPTGELFF. The CDR3 DNA reads TGCGCCAGCAGCCAAGTAGTGGGTTCCCCCACCGGGGAGCTGTTTTTT.

The J gene is TRBJ2-1, the V gene TRBV4-3; D is undetermined. The V and J ends lost 5 bases and 5 bases respectively, with 10 bases between them. Germline CDR1 LGHNA, CDR2 YSLEER. The CDR3 covers 13 residues. The CDR3 sequence is CASSYRRDNEQFF. The CDR3 bases are TGCGCCAGCAGCTATCGTCGGGACAATGAGCAGTTCTTC.

This sequence joins TRBV7-2 and TRBJ1-2; D is unresolved. This CDR3 comprises 15 residues. Germline loops: CDR1 SGHTA, CDR2 FQGNSA. Trimming shortened V by 5 bases and J by 0 bases, and 13 bases separated the two germline ends. In DNA, the CDR3 is TGTGCCAGCAGCCCAGTAGGGCAGTCTAACTATGGCTACACCTTC. This gives the protein CASSPVGQSNYGYTF.

The chain employs TRBV5-1 and TRBJ2-6, with D hard to call. Germline values: CDR1 SGHRS, CDR2 YFSETQ. V shed 3 bases and J shed 0 bases, with 13 bases lying between them. The CDR3 is 17 amino acids. In DNA form, the CDR3 reads TGCGCCAGCAGCTCCCTAACAGCGAACTCTGGGGCCAACGTCCTGACTTTC. The encoded protein is CASSSLTANSGANVLTF.

The genes are TRBV6-1 and TRBJ2-7; 11 bases are a match to TRBD1. V dropped 2 bases and J dropped 3; count of bases not matched to a gene: 9. The CDR3 has 17 amino acids. The germline V gene encodes CDR1 MNHNS and CDR2 SASEGT. CDR3 residues: CASSEWAPGTGGYEQYF. CDR3 nucleotide sequence: TGTGCCAGCAGTGAATGGGCCCCCGGGACAGGGGGCTACGAGCAGTACTTC.

This sequence joins TRBV9 and TRBJ2-3, with unresolved D. Germline lookup yields CDR1 SGDLS and CDR2 YYNGEE. The CDR3 consists of 13 residues. Deletions cut 2 bases from V and 4 bases from J, with 8 bases between. Written as DNA, the CDR3 is TGTGCCAGCAGCGTCCCCTGGGCAGATACGCAGTATTTT. This gives the protein CASSVPWADTQYF. Full variable domain (outside the CDR3, taken from reference TRBV9 and TRBJ2-3): DSGVTQTPKHLITATGQRVTLRCSPRSGDLSVYWYQQSLDQGLQFLIQYYNGEERAKGNILERFSAQQFPDLHSELNLSSLELGDSALYFCASSVPWADTQYFGPGTRLTVL.

V and J are TRBV5-4 and TRBJ2-3; D might be TRBD2 (6 bases). CDR3 length: 15 amino acids. The germline V and J ends were trimmed by 0 bases and 1 base, with 9 bases remaining between them. From germline, CDR1 is SGHNT and CDR2 YYREEE (reference sequence). The CDR3 spells CASSLEPGGTDTQYF. The CDR3 nucleotides read TGTGCCAGCAGCTTGGAACCGGGGGGCACAGATACGCAGTATTTT.

This chain connects TRBV6-5 to TRBJ2-7; 7 nucleotides match TRBD1. Germline assignment: CDR1 MNHEY and CDR2 SVGAGI. The junction had 4 bases not matched to a gene; V was cut back by 6 bases and J by 2 bases. CDR3 length equals 13 residues. CDR3 in DNA: TGTGCCAGCAGAGCCGACAGGGCCTACGAGCAGTACTTC. Translated: CASRADRAYEQYF.

The rearrangement uses TRBV18 and TRBJ1-6, with 8 bases matching TRBD1. J gave up 6 bases and V 4 bases, and 14 bases lay outside the gene matches. The CDR3 sequence is 18 residues long. Germline CDR1 reads KGHSH; CDR2 reads LQKENI. DNA of the CDR3: TGTGCCAGCTCACTAACTCTCCCCGGGACAGGCGGTAATTCACCCCTCCACTTT. Translated, it gives CASSLTLPGTGGNSPLHF.